The clone carrying this T cell receptor (beta chain) was detected only once. Clones were read by immunoSEQ multiplex PCR, and TCRdb kept only the in-frame ones, dropping some. The data contain approximately 120,000 clones, about nine tenths of them singletons. These data are taken from a study of control samples from healthy donors and cancer patients. Sequencing was done on a sample of blood. This TCR was sampled from a human donor in good health. The donor label of this sample is uncertain.

This CDR3 is CATRGRGTTNEQFF. The CDR3 coding sequence is TGTGCCACTCGAGGGCGGGGGACGACCAATGAGCAGTTCTTC. The chain is built from TRBV19 and TRBJ2-1, with 7 bases lining up with TRBD2. The V segment lost 10 bases and the J segment 6 bases; nucleotides outside the gene matches: 12. The CDR3 length is 14 residues. Germline-derived CDR1 and CDR2 are LNHDA and SQIVND (reference sequence).